Shown below are 6 T cell receptor beta chains from a single sample sequenced in a study of blood T cell repertoires in COVID-19. Sequenced by immunoSEQ multiplex PCR; TCRdb stores in-frame clones only, minus some. The sample lists 180,000 or so clones, about 85% occurring once. The sequenced sample was peripheral blood. The receptors were gathered from a woman in her thirties with active or convalescent COVID-19.

The J gene is TRBJ1-3, the V gene TRBV18; D is unresolved. The CDR3 loop spans 15 amino acids. The germline V gene encodes CDR1 KGHSH and CDR2 LQKENI. V was trimmed by 2 bases and J by 0 bases, leaving 8 bases between them. The chain's CDR3 is CASSPDSSSGNTIYF. CDR3 bases: TGTGCCAGCTCACCAGACTCGAGCTCTGGAAACACCATATATTTT.

The rearrangement joins TRBV28 to TRBJ2-1, with 10 bases identical to TRBD2. This CDR3 comprises 19 residues. The germline gives CDR1 MDHEN, CDR2 SYDVKM. The V gene end was trimmed by 0 bases and the J gene end by 4 bases; junction bases not matched to a gene: 12. DNA for the CDR3: TGTGCCAGCAGTTTATGGCCCGCTAGCGGGAGAAATATTTACAATGAGCAGTTCTTC. This encodes CASSLWPASGRNIYNEQFF.

This clone was picked up a small number of times. Other nucleotide sequences from this sample produce the same CDR3. The genes are TRBV6-6 and TRBJ2-7; 7 bases map to TRBD1. Germline V lookup: CDR1 MNHNY, CDR2 SVGAGI (reference sequence). V gave up 7 bases and J gave up 0 bases; unmatched junction bases: 6. CDR3 size: 14 residues. Here the CDR3 DNA reads TGTGCCAGCACTCGACAGGGAAGCTCCTACGAGCAGTACTTC. Protein: CASTRQGSSYEQYF.

This clone was counted once. J is TRBJ1-6 and V is TRBV19; 7 bases map to TRBD1. V lost 10 bases to trimming and J lost 0 bases; unmatched junction nucleotides: 9. Germline lookup yields CDR1 LNHDA and CDR2 SQIVND (reference sequence). CDR3 length: 16 residues. The chain's CDR3 is CATAGTASSYNSPLHF. CDR3 DNA: TGTGCCACCGCGGGGACAGCGAGCTCCTATAATTCACCCCTCCACTTT. Together with reference TRBV19 and TRBJ1-6, the CDR3 gives the full variable domain: DGGITQSPKYLFRKEGQNVTLSCEQNLNHDAMYWYRQDPGQGLRLIYYSQIVNDFQKGDIAEGYSVSREKKESFPLTVTSAQKNPTAFYLCATAGTASSYNSPLHFGNGTRLTVT.

The chain employs TRBV19 and TRBJ2-2; 7 bases map to TRBD2. Germline CDR1 LNHDA, CDR2 SQIVND (reference sequence). The CDR3 extends over 18 amino acids. After removal of 8 bases from V and 0 bases from J, the junction contained 15 bases not matched to a gene. The CDR3 here is CASLSSSGTTANTGELFF. The CDR3 coding sequence is TGTGCCAGTTTATCTTCCTCCGGGACTACCGCGAACACCGGGGAGCTGTTTTTT.

The V gene is TRBV5-6, the J gene TRBJ2-3, with 9 bases that match TRBD2. Germline V gene sequence: CDR1 SGHDT, CDR2 YYEEEE. The CDR3 loop spans 15 amino acids. Trimming cost V 2 bases and J 1 base; bases outside gene matches: 2. The CDR3 loop is CASSFVAGGTDTQYF. The CDR3 DNA is TGTGCCAGCAGCTTTGTAGCGGGGGGCACAGATACGCAGTATTTT.